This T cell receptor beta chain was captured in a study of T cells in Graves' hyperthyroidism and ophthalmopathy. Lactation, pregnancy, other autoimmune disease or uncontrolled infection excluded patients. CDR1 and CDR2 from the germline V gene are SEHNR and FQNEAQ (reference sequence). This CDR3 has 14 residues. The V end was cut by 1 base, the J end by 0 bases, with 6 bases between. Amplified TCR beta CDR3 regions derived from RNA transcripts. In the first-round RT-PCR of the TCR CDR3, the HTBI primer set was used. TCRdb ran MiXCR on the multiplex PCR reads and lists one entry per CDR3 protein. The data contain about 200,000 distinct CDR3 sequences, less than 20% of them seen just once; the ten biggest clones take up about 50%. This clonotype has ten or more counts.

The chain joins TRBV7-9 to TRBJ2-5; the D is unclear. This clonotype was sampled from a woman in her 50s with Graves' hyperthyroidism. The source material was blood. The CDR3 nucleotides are TGTGCCAGCAGCTTAGAAGGATACCAAGAGACCCAGTACTTC. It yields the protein CASSLEGYQETQYF.